A selection of T cell receptor beta chains follows, all from one sample in a study of shared clonotypes between healthy human individuals. Here immunoSEQ multiplex PCR was the method, and the copy in TCRdb shows in-frame clones only, minus some. Altogether about 550,000 clones are present, roughly 95% being singletons, with the ten largest covering about 0.11%. Sequenced material: naive CD8+ T cells sorted from blood. The source of these receptors is a woman aged 25 to 39 in good health. Each CDR3 is given with its conserved first and last residue. D genes are given only for firm matches. Size is omitted from some rows. Given values are once, few, many or a class for expanded clones.

cdr3_length clone_size j_call v_call d_call cdr3_nt cdr3_aa
18 NA TRBJ2-3 TRBV7-9 TRBD2 TGTGCCAGCAGCTTAGTTATAGGCGACGGGAGGGGTACAGATACGCAGTATTTT CASSLVIGDGRGTDTQYF
12 NA TRBJ2-5 TRBV29-1 NA TGCAGCGCCCGGACACTGGCGGAGACCCAGTACTTC CSARTLAETQYF
17 NA TRBJ2-6 TRBV28 NA TGTGCCAGCACGGCAGCCCGAGAATTCTCTGGGGCCAACGTCCTGACTTTC CASTAAREFSGANVLTF
14 NA TRBJ1-3 TRBV10-3 NA TGTGCCATCAGTGAGTCGGGCTCTGGAAACACCATATATTTT CAISESGSGNTIYF
16 NA TRBJ2-7 TRBV4-2 NA TGTGCCAGCAGCCCGAGCCTGGGACTGGACCCCTACGAGCAGTACTTC CASSPSLGLDPYEQYF
14 NA TRBJ1-1 TRBV28 TRBD1 TGTGCCAGCAGTTTACAGGGGGCGATGTTTGTGGCTTTCTTT CASSLQGAMFVAFF
13 NA TRBJ2-1 TRBV15 NA TGTGCCACCAGCAGACCAACCTACAATGAGCAGTTCTTC CATSRPTYNEQFF
11 NA TRBJ2-7 TRBV6-5 TRBD1 TGTGCCAGCAGACAGGGGCACGAGCAGTACTTC CASRQGHEQYF
13 NA TRBJ2-3 TRBV5-1 NA TGCGCCAGCAGCTTGGCGGGAGCAGATACGCAGTATTTT CASSLAGADTQYF
16 NA TRBJ2-3 TRBV6-1 TRBD2 TGTGCCAGCAGTGATCGACTAGCGGTTATCACAGATACGCAGTATTTT CASSDRLAVITDTQYF
14 NA TRBJ2-7 TRBV27 NA TGTGCCAGCAGTTTCGGTTCCGGCTCCTACGAGCAGTACTTC CASSFGSGSYEQYF
13 NA TRBJ1-1 TRBV4-1 NA TGCGCCAGCAGCGATAGTTTGGTGGCTGAAGCTTTCTTT CASSDSLVAEAFF
14 NA TRBJ1-1 TRBV5-1 NA TGCGCCAGCAGCTTGGAACGACAGCTGGCTGAAGCTTTCTTT CASSLERQLAEAFF
16 NA TRBJ1-4 TRBV7-2 NA TGTGCCAGCAGCTCAGATCCCCTTGGGGGGCTTGAAAAACTGTTTTTT CASSSDPLGGLEKLFF
14 NA TRBJ2-5 TRBV28 NA TGTGCCAGCAGTTTAACTGGTGGCCAAGAGACCCAGTACTTC CASSLTGGQETQYF
16 NA TRBJ1-3 TRBV4-1 NA TGCGCCAGCAGCCAAGAGGGACTGATCTCTGGAAACACCATATATTTT CASSQEGLISGNTIYF
16 NA TRBJ2-5 TRBV7-6 NA TGTGCCAGCAGCTTAGGTCCTAGATTTGCCCAAGAGACCCAGTACTTC CASSLGPRFAQETQYF
15 NA TRBJ2-1 TRBV28 TRBD2 TGTGCCAGCAGAGCCGGGACTAGCGTCTACAATGAGCAGTTCTTC CASRAGTSVYNEQFF
12 NA TRBJ2-1 TRBV7-2 TRBD1 TGTGCCAGCAGCAACAGGGGTAGTGAGCAGTTCTTC CASSNRGSEQFF
17 NA TRBJ2-2 TRBV10-1 TRBD2 TGCGCCAGCAGTGCGCGTTTTCCAGCGGGAGCCACCGGGGAGCTGTTTTTT CASSARFPAGATGELFF
14 NA TRBJ2-7 TRBV13 TRBD2 TGTGCCAGCAGCCTTAGCGGGAGTCCCCACGAGCAGTACTTC CASSLSGSPHEQYF
16 NA TRBJ2-1 TRBV7-3 TRBD2 TGTGCCAGCAGCTTAGGACTAGCGAGCTCCTACAATGAGCAGTTCTTC CASSLGLASSYNEQFF
16 NA TRBJ2-1 TRBV13 TRBD1 TGTGCCAGCAGCGCTCGGGACAGGGGGCTTCTGAATGAGCAGTTCTTC CASSARDRGLLNEQFF
15 NA TRBJ2-3 TRBV4-1 NA TGCGCCAGCAGCCAACAGACCCGGGCAGGGGATACGCAGTATTTT CASSQQTRAGDTQYF
14 once TRBJ1-1 TRBV1 NA TGCACCAGCAGCCAAGCCTACACAGAACGAGACGCTTTCTTT CTSSQAYTERDAFF
15 NA TRBJ1-5 TRBV19 NA TGTGCCAGTAGTATTACGACAGCGAGCAATCAGCCCCAGCATTTT CASSITTASNQPQHF
15 NA TRBJ2-1 TRBV6-1 TRBD2 TGTGCCAGCAGTGAATTGGTGACGGGGGGTAATGAGCAGTTCTTC CASSELVTGGNEQFF
13 NA TRBJ1-2 TRBV13 NA TGTGCCAGCAGCGTGGGTCGGAGGGATGGCTACACCTTC CASSVGRRDGYTF
13 NA TRBJ2-7 TRBV28 NA TGTGCCAGCAAGACGGGAGCAGGTTACGAGCAGTACTTC CASKTGAGYEQYF
14 NA TRBJ1-2 TRBV29-1 NA TGCAGCGTTGAAGATCTCCGGGGCGGCTATGGCTACACCTTC CSVEDLRGGYGYTF
14 NA TRBJ2-5 TRBV28 NA TGTGCCAGCAGGGGGACGGACAGTAGAGAGACCCAGTACTTC CASRGTDSRETQYF
15 NA TRBJ1-3 TRBV7-6 NA TGTGCCAGCAGCTCCGGACAGATCTCTGGGAACACCATATATTTT CASSSGQISGNTIYF
13 NA TRBJ1-2 TRBV2 NA TGTGCCAGCAGGGTCGGATTCAACTATGGCTACACCTTC CASRVGFNYGYTF
14 once TRBJ2-2 TRBV11-2 TRBD1 TGTGCCAGCAGTTCGACAGGGTACACCGGGGAGCTGTTTTTT CASSSTGYTGELFF
14 NA TRBJ1-1 TRBV27 TRBD1 TGTGCCAGCAGAAGGACAGGCCCGAACACTGAAGCTTTCTTT CASRRTGPNTEAFF
14 NA TRBJ2-7 TRBV27 TRBD1 TGTGCCAGCAGTTTAGGGACAGGGCTCGACGAGCAGTACTTC CASSLGTGLDEQYF
12 NA TRBJ2-7 TRBV27 NA TGTGCCAGCAGTGAAACAGGGAACGAGCAGTACTTC CASSETGNEQYF
15 NA TRBJ2-2 TRBV13 NA TGTGCCAGCAGCTTAGTGGCAGGCGGAACCGGGGAGCTGTTTTTT CASSLVAGGTGELFF
12 NA TRBJ2-7 TRBV7-8 NA TGTGCCAGCAGCCCGGACGTCTACGAGCAGTACTTC CASSPDVYEQYF
15 NA TRBJ2-7 TRBV5-1 NA TGCGCCAGCGCACCCGGAGGCAGGGGGGTCTACGAGCAGTACTTC CASAPGGRGVYEQYF
15 NA TRBJ2-2 TRBV28 TRBD2 TGTGCCAGCAGGCCGGGACTAGCGGACACCGGGGAGCTGTTTTTT CASRPGLADTGELFF
15 NA TRBJ2-1 TRBV19 TRBD1 TGTGCCAGTAGTCCCCGGGACAGGGAAGGAGATGAGCAGTTCTTC CASSPRDREGDEQFF
13 NA TRBJ2-3 TRBV27 TRBD2 TGTGCCACTTCAGATCGGGGGGCAGATACGCAGTATTTT CATSDRGADTQYF
13 once TRBJ1-1 TRBV14 TRBD1 TGTGCCAGCAGCCCTCGACAGGGCGCTGAAGCTTTCTTT CASSPRQGAEAFF
14 NA TRBJ1-1 TRBV5-1 TRBD1 TGCGCCAGCAGCTGGACAGGGGGGATAGATGAAGCTTTCTTT CASSWTGGIDEAFF
15 NA TRBJ2-6 TRBV11-2 NA TGTGCCAGCAGCTTAGTGGAATCTGGGGCCAACGTCCTGACTTTC CASSLVESGANVLTF
18 NA TRBJ2-7 TRBV6-1 TRBD2 TGTGCCAGCAGTGTATCCGAGGGACTAGCGGGATATACCTACGAGCAGTACTTC CASSVSEGLAGYTYEQYF
16 NA TRBJ2-5 TRBV7-7 TRBD2 TGTGCCAGCAGCTTAGGAACTAGCGGAATCCAAGAGACCCAGTACTTC CASSLGTSGIQETQYF
18 once TRBJ2-7 TRBV27 TRBD1 TGTGCCAGCAGTTTATCTCATGTCCTGGACAGGGGGCTCCACGAGCAGTACTTC CASSLSHVLDRGLHEQYF
15 NA TRBJ2-7 TRBV4-2 TRBD2 TGTGCCAGCAGCCAAGGACTAGCGGCCTCCTACGAGCAGTACTTC CASSQGLAASYEQYF